These T cell receptor beta chains were read from a single sample in a study of T cells in tuberculosis. TCRdb's table, derived via immunoSEQ multiplex PCR, lists solely in-frame clones and lacks some. Among approximately 59,000 clones listed, under 90% were seen once. Sequencing was done on a sample of CD1b-GMM tetramer-negative cells sorted from PBMCs. These receptors originate from an adult woman with latent tuberculosis. The CDR3 runs from the conserved cysteine through the conserved F or W. A D gene is named only where the DNA matches it firmly. Only some rows state a clone size, as once, few, many or a class for expanded clones.

d_gene: NA; j_gene: TRBJ1-4; abundance: NA; v_gene: TRBV25-1; CDR3nt: TGTGCCAGCAGTGAATGGAGGGAACCTAATGAAAAACTGTTTTTT; CDR3aa: CASSEWREPNEKLFF
d_gene: TRBD1; j_gene: TRBJ1-2; abundance: NA; v_gene: TRBV28; CDR3nt: TGTGCCAGCAGATCATCCCCGGGACAGCGAATGTATGGCTACACCTTC; CDR3aa: CASRSSPGQRMYGYTF
d_gene: TRBD1; j_gene: TRBJ1-4; abundance: once; v_gene: TRBV11-1; CDR3nt: TGTGCCAGCAGCTTTGGACAGGGCGAGGGAAAACTGTTTTTT; CDR3aa: CASSFGQGEGKLFF
d_gene: NA; j_gene: TRBJ2-7; abundance: NA; v_gene: TRBV27; CDR3nt: TGTGCCAGCAGTTATGGAGTTTCCGAGCAGTACTTC; CDR3aa: CASSYGVSEQYF
d_gene: TRBD1; j_gene: TRBJ1-2; abundance: NA; v_gene: TRBV6-1; CDR3nt: TGTGCCAGCAGTGAAGCGGGATCTACAGGGGAAAGACTTGCTGGCTACACCTTC; CDR3aa: CASSEAGSTGERLAGYTF
d_gene: TRBD1; j_gene: TRBJ1-2; abundance: NA; v_gene: TRBV5-1; CDR3nt: TGCGCCAGCAGCTCCGGGACAGGGGTAATAGGCTACACCTTC; CDR3aa: CASSSGTGVIGYTF
d_gene: NA; j_gene: TRBJ1-6; abundance: NA; v_gene: TRBV11-2; CDR3nt: TGTGCCAGCAGCTTAATAGGGGATTCACCCCTCCACTTT; CDR3aa: CASSLIGDSPLHF
d_gene: TRBD1; j_gene: TRBJ2-7; abundance: NA; v_gene: TRBV6-5; CDR3nt: TGTGCTAGCCGACAGGGGCGGAACGAGCAGTACTTC; CDR3aa: CASRQGRNEQYF
d_gene: TRBD2; j_gene: TRBJ2-1; abundance: NA; v_gene: TRBV27; CDR3nt: TGTGCCAGCAGGGGACTAGCGGGAGTTGCCTACAATGAGCAGTTCTTC; CDR3aa: CASRGLAGVAYNEQFF
d_gene: TRBD1; j_gene: TRBJ1-5; abundance: NA; v_gene: TRBV6-1; CDR3nt: TGTGCCAGCAGACCGGGACAGGGAAGCAATCAGCCCCAGCATTTT; CDR3aa: CASRPGQGSNQPQHF
d_gene: NA; j_gene: TRBJ1-2; abundance: once; v_gene: TRBV5-1; CDR3nt: TGCGCCAGCAGCCCCGGGACAACGGGTGACTACACCTTC; CDR3aa: CASSPGTTGDYTF
d_gene: TRBD2; j_gene: TRBJ2-1; abundance: NA; v_gene: TRBV7-2; CDR3nt: TGTGCCAGCAGCTTAGCGGGGGGGTACAATGAGCAGTTCTTC; CDR3aa: CASSLAGGYNEQFF
d_gene: TRBD2; j_gene: TRBJ2-5; abundance: NA; v_gene: TRBV19; CDR3nt: TGTGCCAGTAGTATCGCGGCTAGCGGGGTTGAGACCCAGTACTTC; CDR3aa: CASSIAASGVETQYF
d_gene: NA; j_gene: TRBJ2-1; abundance: once; v_gene: TRBV28; CDR3nt: TGTGCCAGCAGTTCTCGAGCAGGGACATATTACAATGAGCAGTTCTTC; CDR3aa: CASSSRAGTYYNEQFF
d_gene: TRBD1; j_gene: TRBJ1-3; abundance: NA; v_gene: TRBV2; CDR3nt: TGTGCCAGCAGTGAAGTGGGGACAGGGGCCGGAGGAAACACCATATATTTT; CDR3aa: CASSEVGTGAGGNTIYF
d_gene: TRBD1; j_gene: TRBJ2-5; abundance: NA; v_gene: TRBV5-1; CDR3nt: TGCGCCAGCAGCTCCGGACAGGGTGCGGAGACCCAGTACTTC; CDR3aa: CASSSGQGAETQYF
d_gene: NA; j_gene: TRBJ1-2; abundance: few; v_gene: TRBV7-8; CDR3nt: TGTGCCAGCAGCTTAGCTTTTCAGGGTGATGGCTACACCTTC; CDR3aa: CASSLAFQGDGYTF
d_gene: NA; j_gene: TRBJ2-1; abundance: NA; v_gene: TRBV27; CDR3nt: TGTGCCAGCAAGGAGGGGGCGCAGTACAATGAGCAGTTCTTC; CDR3aa: CASKEGAQYNEQFF
d_gene: NA; j_gene: TRBJ1-5; abundance: NA; v_gene: TRBV2; CDR3nt: TGTGCCAGCAGTGAAGGGGGGGGCAGGAATCAGCCCCAGCATTTT; CDR3aa: CASSEGGGRNQPQHF
d_gene: TRBD2; j_gene: TRBJ2-7; abundance: NA; v_gene: TRBV25-1; CDR3nt: TGTGCCAGCAGTGGCTCACAGACCGGACTAGATCACGAGCAGTACTTC; CDR3aa: CASSGSQTGLDHEQYF
d_gene: TRBD1; j_gene: TRBJ2-5; abundance: NA; v_gene: TRBV28; CDR3nt: TGTGCCAGCAGTCCCGGGACAGGCGTTCAAGAGACCCAGTACTTC; CDR3aa: CASSPGTGVQETQYF
d_gene: TRBD1; j_gene: TRBJ1-1; abundance: NA; v_gene: TRBV28; CDR3nt: TGTGCCAGCAGTGGGACAGGCATGAACACTGAAGCTTTCTTT; CDR3aa: CASSGTGMNTEAFF
d_gene: TRBD1; j_gene: TRBJ1-2; abundance: NA; v_gene: TRBV7-2; CDR3nt: TGTGCCAGCAGCCCGGACAGGGGGAGCTACACCTTC; CDR3aa: CASSPDRGSYTF
d_gene: TRBD1; j_gene: TRBJ2-7; abundance: NA; v_gene: TRBV5-1; CDR3nt: TGCGCCAGCAGCTTGGGGACAGGGGCCTACGAGCAGTACTTC; CDR3aa: CASSLGTGAYEQYF
d_gene: NA; j_gene: TRBJ2-1; abundance: NA; v_gene: TRBV19; CDR3nt: TGTGCCAGTAGTCCCCACTCGCGGGGATCCTACAATGAGCAGTTCTTC; CDR3aa: CASSPHSRGSYNEQFF
d_gene: TRBD2; j_gene: TRBJ2-3; abundance: NA; v_gene: TRBV5-1; CDR3nt: TGCGCCAGCAGCTTGGATAGCGGGAGGGCCGGGACAGATACGCAGTATTTT; CDR3aa: CASSLDSGRAGTDTQYF
d_gene: NA; j_gene: TRBJ2-2; abundance: NA; v_gene: TRBV11-2; CDR3nt: TGTGCCAGCAGCCGGGAGAGCGGGGAGCTGTTTTTT; CDR3aa: CASSRESGELFF
d_gene: NA; j_gene: TRBJ2-5; abundance: few; v_gene: TRBV6-1; CDR3nt: TGTGCCAGCAAGTTAACAGGACAAGAGACCCAGTACTTC; CDR3aa: CASKLTGQETQYF
d_gene: TRBD1; j_gene: TRBJ2-3; abundance: NA; v_gene: TRBV12-5; CDR3nt: TGTGCTAGTCTGGGACAGGGACGAGATACGCAGTATTTT; CDR3aa: CASLGQGRDTQYF
d_gene: NA; j_gene: TRBJ1-5; abundance: few; v_gene: TRBV28; CDR3nt: TGTGCCATCCAGACAAATAGGATACAGCCCCAGCATTTT; CDR3aa: CAIQTNRIQPQHF
d_gene: NA; j_gene: TRBJ2-7; abundance: NA; v_gene: TRBV14; CDR3nt: TGTGCCAGCAGCCAAGATAGAAAGGGGACCTACGAGCAGTACTTC; CDR3aa: CASSQDRKGTYEQYF
d_gene: NA; j_gene: TRBJ1-4; abundance: NA; v_gene: TRBV6-4; CDR3nt: TGTGCCAGCAGTGACGCGGGAGGATCGGAAACTAATGAAAAACTGTTTTTT; CDR3aa: CASSDAGGSETNEKLFF
d_gene: NA; j_gene: TRBJ2-2; abundance: NA; v_gene: TRBV2; CDR3nt: TGTGCCAGCAGTGTACAGGGAGACACCGGGGAGCTGTTTTTT; CDR3aa: CASSVQGDTGELFF
d_gene: NA; j_gene: TRBJ2-5; abundance: NA; v_gene: TRBV4-1; CDR3nt: TGCGCCAGCAGCCAACAGGGGACGAAGACCCAGTACTTC; CDR3aa: CASSQQGTKTQYF
d_gene: TRBD2; j_gene: TRBJ2-1; abundance: NA; v_gene: TRBV27; CDR3nt: TGTGCCAGCCATTACCTAGCGGGAGGGGGGAATGAGCAGTTCTTC; CDR3aa: CASHYLAGGGNEQFF
d_gene: TRBD1; j_gene: TRBJ1-4; abundance: NA; v_gene: TRBV2; CDR3nt: TGTGCCTCCCGGGACAGGGCTGTCGAAAAACTGTTTTTT; CDR3aa: CASRDRAVEKLFF
d_gene: TRBD1; j_gene: TRBJ1-2; abundance: NA; v_gene: TRBV27; CDR3nt: TGTGCCAGCAGTTCGACAGGGAGACCCTATGGCTACACCTTC; CDR3aa: CASSSTGRPYGYTF
d_gene: TRBD2; j_gene: TRBJ2-2; abundance: NA; v_gene: TRBV7-8; CDR3nt: TGTGCCAGCAGCCGGACGACTAGCGGGAGTTTCACCGGGGAGCTGTTTTTT; CDR3aa: CASSRTTSGSFTGELFF
d_gene: NA; j_gene: TRBJ1-1; abundance: NA; v_gene: TRBV20-1; CDR3nt: TGCAGTGCTAGATATCGCACTGAAGCTTTCTTT; CDR3aa: CSARYRTEAFF
d_gene: NA; j_gene: TRBJ2-7; abundance: NA; v_gene: TRBV27; CDR3nt: TGTGCCAGCAGTTTATTGTCGAGGGCTTGGGAGCAGTACTTC; CDR3aa: CASSLLSRAWEQYF
d_gene: TRBD1; j_gene: TRBJ1-5; abundance: few; v_gene: TRBV25-1; CDR3nt: TGTGCCAGCAGTGGGCCAGGGGGGCAGCCCCAGCATTTT; CDR3aa: CASSGPGGQPQHF
d_gene: TRBD2; j_gene: TRBJ2-5; abundance: NA; v_gene: TRBV29-1; CDR3nt: TGCAGCGTTGGACTAGCGGGTCCACAAGAGACCCAGTACTTC; CDR3aa: CSVGLAGPQETQYF
d_gene: TRBD1; j_gene: TRBJ2-3; abundance: NA; v_gene: TRBV18; CDR3nt: TGTGCCAGCTCACCCCCAGGGGGCGGCACAGATACGCAGTATTTT; CDR3aa: CASSPPGGGTDTQYF
d_gene: TRBD1; j_gene: TRBJ2-7; abundance: once; v_gene: TRBV11-3; CDR3nt: TGTGCCAGCAGCACCTCGCCGGGACAGGGGGCGGACGAGCAGTACTTC; CDR3aa: CASSTSPGQGADEQYF
d_gene: NA; j_gene: TRBJ2-7; abundance: NA; v_gene: TRBV7-2; CDR3nt: TGTGCCAGCAGCCCCCTTGGAGCGGTGACCCTCTACGAGCAGTACTTC; CDR3aa: CASSPLGAVTLYEQYF
d_gene: NA; j_gene: TRBJ2-1; abundance: NA; v_gene: TRBV11-2; CDR3nt: TGTGCCAGCAGCTCGCTTCTGGGGGGCAATGAGCAGTTCTTC; CDR3aa: CASSSLLGGNEQFF
d_gene: NA; j_gene: TRBJ1-1; abundance: NA; v_gene: TRBV6-1; CDR3nt: TGTGCCAGCAGTGAACAGGGTCCCATGAACACTGAAGCTTTCTTT; CDR3aa: CASSEQGPMNTEAFF
d_gene: NA; j_gene: TRBJ2-5; abundance: NA; v_gene: TRBV27; CDR3nt: TGTGCCAGCAGTTTACAGGGGGGAAAGACCCAGTACTTC; CDR3aa: CASSLQGGKTQYF
d_gene: TRBD1; j_gene: TRBJ1-2; abundance: NA; v_gene: TRBV6-1; CDR3nt: TGTGCCAGCAGTACAGGGGGCGCGAGGGGCTACACCTTC; CDR3aa: CASSTGGARGYTF
d_gene: NA; j_gene: TRBJ1-1; abundance: NA; v_gene: TRBV14; CDR3nt: TGTGCCAGCAGCCCCAGCGGCAGGCACGGAGCTTTCTTT; CDR3aa: CASSPSGRHGAFF
d_gene: TRBD1; j_gene: TRBJ1-6; abundance: NA; v_gene: TRBV28; CDR3nt: TGTGCCAGCACGTTACCCGGGACAGGGCCCTCACCCCTCCACTTT; CDR3aa: CASTLPGTGPSPLHF
d_gene: NA; j_gene: TRBJ1-3; abundance: NA; v_gene: TRBV18; CDR3nt: TGTGCCAGCTCACCACCGGGGCCCGGAAACACCATATATTTT; CDR3aa: CASSPPGPGNTIYF
d_gene: TRBD2; j_gene: TRBJ2-1; abundance: NA; v_gene: TRBV7-3; CDR3nt: TGTGCCAGCAGCTTATCGGTTCGGAGCGGGGTCAATGAGCAGTTCTTC; CDR3aa: CASSLSVRSGVNEQFF
d_gene: NA; j_gene: TRBJ2-4; abundance: NA; v_gene: TRBV6-5; CDR3nt: TGTGCCAGCAGCACCACGGGAACCAAAAACATTCAGTACTTC; CDR3aa: CASSTTGTKNIQYF
d_gene: TRBD1; j_gene: TRBJ1-2; abundance: NA; v_gene: TRBV6-5; CDR3nt: TGTGCCAGCACCAGAGGGGGCGGCTATGGCTACACCTTC; CDR3aa: CASTRGGGYGYTF
d_gene: NA; j_gene: TRBJ1-1; abundance: NA; v_gene: TRBV6-7; CDR3nt: TGTGCCACCCAGCAGGGCCACAACACTGAAGCTTTCTTT; CDR3aa: CATQQGHNTEAFF